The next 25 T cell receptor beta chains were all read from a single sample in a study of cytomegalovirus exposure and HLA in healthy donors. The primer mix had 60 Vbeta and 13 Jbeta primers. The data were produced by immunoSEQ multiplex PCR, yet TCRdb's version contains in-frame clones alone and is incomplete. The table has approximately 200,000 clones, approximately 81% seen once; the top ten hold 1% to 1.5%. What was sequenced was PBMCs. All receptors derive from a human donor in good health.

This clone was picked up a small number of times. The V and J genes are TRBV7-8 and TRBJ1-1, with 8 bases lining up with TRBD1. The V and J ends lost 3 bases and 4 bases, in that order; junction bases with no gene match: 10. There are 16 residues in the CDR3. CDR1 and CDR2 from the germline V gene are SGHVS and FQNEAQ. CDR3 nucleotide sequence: TGTGCCAGCAGCTTCAGGGGGCAGGGCCCAGGCACTGAAGCTTTCTTT. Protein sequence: CASSFRGQGPGTEAFF.

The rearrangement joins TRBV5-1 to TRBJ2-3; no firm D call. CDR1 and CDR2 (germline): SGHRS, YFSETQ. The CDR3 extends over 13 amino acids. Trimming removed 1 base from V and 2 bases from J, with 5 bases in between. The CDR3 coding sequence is TGCGCCAGCAGCTTGTCTCCCACAGATACGCAGTATTTT. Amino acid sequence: CASSLSPTDTQYF. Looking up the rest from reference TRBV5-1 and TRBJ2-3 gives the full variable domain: KAGVTQTPRYLIKTRGQQVTLSCSPISGHRSVSWYQQTPGQGLQFLFEYFSETQRNKGNFPGRFSGRQFSNSRSEMNVSTLELGDSALYLCASSLSPTDTQYFGPGTRLTVL.

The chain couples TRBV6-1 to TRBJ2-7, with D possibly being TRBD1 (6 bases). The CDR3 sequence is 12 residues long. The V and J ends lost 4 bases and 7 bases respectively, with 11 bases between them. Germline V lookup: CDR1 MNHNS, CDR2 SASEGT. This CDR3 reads CASSGRGGEQYF. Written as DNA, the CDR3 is TGTGCCAGCAGTGGCAGGGGTGGTGAGCAGTACTTC.

CDR3 nucleotides: TGTGCCAGCAGCCCTAGTGGCAGGGAAGTACCCTACGAGCAGTACTTC. Translated, it gives CASSPSGREVPYEQYF. This chain connects TRBV9 to TRBJ2-7, with D possibly being TRBD1 (5 bases). CDR1 and CDR2 (germline): SGDLS, YYNGEE. The CDR3 runs to 16 residues. Trimming removed 4 bases from V and 2 bases from J, with 19 bases in between. The full variable domain, completed using reference TRBV9 and TRBJ2-7, is DSGVTQTPKHLITATGQRVTLRCSPRSGDLSVYWYQQSLDQGLQFLIQYYNGEERAKGNILERFSAQQFPDLHSELNLSSLELGDSALYFCASSPSGREVPYEQYFGPGTRLTVT.

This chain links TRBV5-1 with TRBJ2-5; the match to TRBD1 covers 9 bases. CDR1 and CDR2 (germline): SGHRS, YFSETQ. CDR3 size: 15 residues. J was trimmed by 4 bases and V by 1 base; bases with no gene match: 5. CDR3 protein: CASSLRQGEGETQYF. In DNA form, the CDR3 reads TGCGCCAGCAGCTTGAGACAGGGGGAAGGAGAGACCCAGTACTTC.

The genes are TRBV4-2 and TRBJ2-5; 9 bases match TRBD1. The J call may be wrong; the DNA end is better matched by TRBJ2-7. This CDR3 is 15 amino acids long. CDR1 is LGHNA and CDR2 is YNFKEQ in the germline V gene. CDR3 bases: TGTGCCAGCAGCTTCGCTGAGGGACAGGGTTACGAGCAGTACTTC. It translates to CASSFAEGQGYEQYF.

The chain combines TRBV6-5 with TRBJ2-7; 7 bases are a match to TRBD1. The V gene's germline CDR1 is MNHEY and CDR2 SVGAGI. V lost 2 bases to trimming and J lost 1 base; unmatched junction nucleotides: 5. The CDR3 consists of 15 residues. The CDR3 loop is CASSYEGGWSYEQYF. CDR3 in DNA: TGTGCCAGCAGTTACGAAGGGGGCTGGTCCTACGAGCAGTACTTC.

The CDR3 is CAPQRAGPNTGELFF. The CDR3 coding sequence is TGTGCCCCCCAAAGGGCGGGTCCGAACACCGGGGAGCTGTTTTTT. V and J are TRBV7-9 and TRBJ2-2, with D possibly TRBD2 on 5 matching bases. Germline CDR1 is SEHNR and CDR2 is FQNEAQ (reference sequence). The CDR3 is made up of 15 amino acids. V was clipped by 11 bases and J by 0 bases, with 16 bases between them.

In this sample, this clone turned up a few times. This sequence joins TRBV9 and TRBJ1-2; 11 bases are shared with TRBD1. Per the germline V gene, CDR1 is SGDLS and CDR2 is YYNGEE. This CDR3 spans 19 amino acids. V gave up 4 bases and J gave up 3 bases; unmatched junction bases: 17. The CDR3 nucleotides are TGTGCCAGCAGCCCCCAAATGGGGTGGACAGGGGGCAGTTACTATGGCTACACCTTC. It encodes CASSPQMGWTGGSYYGYTF.

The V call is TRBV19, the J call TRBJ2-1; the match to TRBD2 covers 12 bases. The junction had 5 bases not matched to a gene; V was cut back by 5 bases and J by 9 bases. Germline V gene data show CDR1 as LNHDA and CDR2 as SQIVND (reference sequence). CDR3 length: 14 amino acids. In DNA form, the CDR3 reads TGTGCCAGTAGTTTCGGACTAGCGGGAATTGAGCAGTTCTTC. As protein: CASSFGLAGIEQFF.

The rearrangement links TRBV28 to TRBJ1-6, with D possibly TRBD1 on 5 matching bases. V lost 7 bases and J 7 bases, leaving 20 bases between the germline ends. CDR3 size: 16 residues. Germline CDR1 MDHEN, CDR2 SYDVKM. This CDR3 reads CASIPRVEVYNSPLHF. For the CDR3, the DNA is TGTGCCAGCATACCCAGGGTGGAAGTTTACAATTCACCCCTCCACTTT.

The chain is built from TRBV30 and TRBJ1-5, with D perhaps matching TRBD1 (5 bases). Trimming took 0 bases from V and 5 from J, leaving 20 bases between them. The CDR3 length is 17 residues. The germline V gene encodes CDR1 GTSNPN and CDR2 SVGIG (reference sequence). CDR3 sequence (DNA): TGTGCCTGGAGTGTATGGGGAATGGGGAGGGGATATCAGCCCCAGCATTTT. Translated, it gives CAWSVWGMGRGYQPQHF.

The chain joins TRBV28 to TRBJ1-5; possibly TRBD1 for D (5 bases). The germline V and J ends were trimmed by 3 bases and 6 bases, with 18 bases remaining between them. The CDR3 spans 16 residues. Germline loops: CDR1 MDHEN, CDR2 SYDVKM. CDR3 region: CASSFRAGSVGQPQHF. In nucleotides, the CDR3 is TGTGCCAGCAGTTTTCGGGCAGGGTCGGTCGGTCAGCCCCAGCATTTT.

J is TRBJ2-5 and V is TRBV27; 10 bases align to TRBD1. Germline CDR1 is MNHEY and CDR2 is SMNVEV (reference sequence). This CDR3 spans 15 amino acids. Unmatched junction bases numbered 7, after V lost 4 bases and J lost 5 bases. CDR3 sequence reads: CASSSGQGGRETQYF. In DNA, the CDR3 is TGTGCCAGCAGTTCAGGACAGGGGGGCCGGGAGACCCAGTACTTC.

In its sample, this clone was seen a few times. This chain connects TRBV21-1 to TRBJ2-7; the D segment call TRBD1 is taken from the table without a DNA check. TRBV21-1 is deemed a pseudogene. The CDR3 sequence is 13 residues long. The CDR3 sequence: CASPWGRDYEQYF. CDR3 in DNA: TGTGCCAGCCCCTGGGGCAGAGACTACGAGCAGTACTTC.

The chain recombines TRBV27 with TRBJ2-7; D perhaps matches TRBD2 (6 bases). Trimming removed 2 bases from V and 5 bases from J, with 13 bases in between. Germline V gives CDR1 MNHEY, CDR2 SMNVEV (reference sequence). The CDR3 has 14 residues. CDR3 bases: TGTGCCAGCAGTTTACCCGGGTCGGGGGACGAGCAGTACTTC. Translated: CASSLPGSGDEQYF.

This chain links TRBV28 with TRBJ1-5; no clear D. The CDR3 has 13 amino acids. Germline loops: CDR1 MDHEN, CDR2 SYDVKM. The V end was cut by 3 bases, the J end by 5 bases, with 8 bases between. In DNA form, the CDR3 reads TGTGCCAGCAGTTTGTCCCCTTATCAGCCCCAGCATTTT. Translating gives CASSLSPYQPQHF.

CDR3 protein: CASSLSGTGVYEQYF. As DNA, the CDR3 is TGCGCCAGCAGCTTATCCGGGACAGGGGTCTACGAGCAGTACTTC. The chain uses TRBV5-1 and TRBJ2-7; the match to TRBD1 covers 10 bases. Germline CDR1 SGHRS, CDR2 YFSETQ. This CDR3 contains 15 residues. V shed 2 bases, J shed 3 bases, and the junction held 5 bases outside the gene matches. The variable domain in full, with the rest retrieved from reference TRBV5-1 and TRBJ2-7, is KAGVTQTPRYLIKTRGQQVTLSCSPISGHRSVSWYQQTPGQGLQFLFEYFSETQRNKGNFPGRFSGRQFSNSRSEMNVSTLELGDSALYLCASSLSGTGVYEQYFGPGTRLTVT.

For the CDR3, the DNA is TGCGCCAGCAGCCAACATCCCGGGGAGCTGTTTTTT. Translation: CASSQHPGELFF. The V call is TRBV4-1, the J call TRBJ2-2; D not resolved. The V end lost 2 bases, the J end lost 6 bases, and 4 bases lay between the germline ends. CDR3 length equals 12 residues. CDR1 and CDR2 (germline): MGHRA, YSYEKL.

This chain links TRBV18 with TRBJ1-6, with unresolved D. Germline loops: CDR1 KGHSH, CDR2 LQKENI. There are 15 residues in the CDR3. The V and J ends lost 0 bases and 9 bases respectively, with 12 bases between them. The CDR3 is CASSPPGGQSSPLHF. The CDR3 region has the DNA TGTGCCAGCTCACCACCGGGAGGCCAGAGTTCACCCCTCCACTTT.

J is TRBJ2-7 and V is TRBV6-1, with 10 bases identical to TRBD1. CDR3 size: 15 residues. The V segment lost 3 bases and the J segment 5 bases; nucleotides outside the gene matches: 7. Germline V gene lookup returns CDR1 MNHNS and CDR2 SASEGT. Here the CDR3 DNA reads TGTGCCAGCAGTGATCGGACAGGGGGGAGGGACGAGCAGTACTTC. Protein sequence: CASSDRTGGRDEQYF.

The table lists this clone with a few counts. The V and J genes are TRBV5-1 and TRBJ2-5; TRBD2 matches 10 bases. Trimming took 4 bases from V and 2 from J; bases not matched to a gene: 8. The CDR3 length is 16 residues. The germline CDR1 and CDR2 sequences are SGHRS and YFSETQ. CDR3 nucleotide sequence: TGCGCCAGCAGCACCAGGACTAGCGGACTACAAGAGACCCAGTACTTC. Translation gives CASSTRTSGLQETQYF.

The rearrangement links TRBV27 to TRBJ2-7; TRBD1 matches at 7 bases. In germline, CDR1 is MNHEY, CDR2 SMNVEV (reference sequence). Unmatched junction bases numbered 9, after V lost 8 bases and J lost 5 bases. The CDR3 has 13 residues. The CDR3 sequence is CASGDRVRHEQYF. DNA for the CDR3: TGTGCCAGCGGAGACAGGGTAAGACACGAGCAGTACTTC.

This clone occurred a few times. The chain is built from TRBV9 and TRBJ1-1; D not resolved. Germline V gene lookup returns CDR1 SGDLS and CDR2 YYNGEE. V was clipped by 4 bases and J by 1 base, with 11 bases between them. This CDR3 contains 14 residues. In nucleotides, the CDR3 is TGTGCCAGCAGCTCTCGTTCAGGGAACACTGAAGCTTTCTTT. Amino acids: CASSSRSGNTEAFF. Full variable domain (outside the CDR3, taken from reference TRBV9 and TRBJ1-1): DSGVTQTPKHLITATGQRVTLRCSPRSGDLSVYWYQQSLDQGLQFLIQYYNGEERAKGNILERFSAQQFPDLHSELNLSSLELGDSALYFCASSSRSGNTEAFFGQGTRLTVV.

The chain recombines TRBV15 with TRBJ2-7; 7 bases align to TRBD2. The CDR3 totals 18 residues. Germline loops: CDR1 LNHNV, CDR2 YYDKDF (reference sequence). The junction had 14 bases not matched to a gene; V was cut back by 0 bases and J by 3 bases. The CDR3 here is CATSRDPGGSRMIYEQYF. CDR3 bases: TGTGCCACCAGCAGAGATCCGGGCGGGAGCCGTATGATCTACGAGCAGTACTTC.